This paragraph reports one T cell receptor beta chain. The antigen remains undetermined. The sample originates from a study of cytomegalovirus exposure and HLA in healthy donors. The study's findings and limits: Earlier analysis yielded a pattern in which most TCR beta V segments were productive about 87% or about 30% of the time. Common viral pathogens (according to a later analysis) appeared linked to several of the most significant clusters. The authors later found TCR association rates varying by HLA locus, with DRB1 most and HLA-C fewest. An analysis that came later showed most CMV-associated TCR beta chains appearing HLA-restricted.

The CDR3 length is 16 residues. CDR1 is ENHRY, CDR2 SYGVKD, per germline. Trimming pared 3 bases from V and 4 bases from J, leaving 17 bases between. Both 60 Vbeta primers and 13 Jbeta primers went into the PCR. Clones were read by immunoSEQ multiplex PCR, and TCRdb kept only the in-frame ones, dropping some. Of roughly 100,000 clones in the sample, more than 65% were seen once. The receptor comes from a man aged 40-49 years in good health and CMV-seropositive. Sequenced material: PBMCs. The rearrangement links TRBV10-3 to TRBJ2-3; weak D call: TRBD2 (6 bases). CDR3 protein: CAISDSGRDGSDTQYF. The CDR3 DNA sequence: TGTGCCATCAGTGATAGCGGCAGGGATGGGTCAGATACGCAGTATTTT.